Here is one T cell receptor beta chain with its context. This clone's antigen is unknown. No per-base quality is available; no much larger clone lies one base away. The data derive from a study of cytomegalovirus exposure and HLA in healthy donors (TCRdb year 2017). For the wider study: An earlier analysis of some 550 of the donors reported 250 to 350 Gb of sequence data and approximately 110 million unique TCR beta sequences from about 179 million T cells. An early release covering 500 to 750 HLA-typed donors comprised roughly 300 gigabases of sequencing data and tens of millions of unique TCR sequences. Of the 300 to 450 genotyped donors, about 80% fell in the genetic ancestry cluster associated with self-reported Caucasian donors. The study aimed to test whether cataloging public T cell receptors could reveal signatures of past pathogen exposure. Using immunosequencing, the study profiled T cell repertoires from 550 to 750 subjects and related those repertoires to cytomegalovirus serostatus. Along with the approximately 650-subject first cohort, a separate validation cohort of roughly 110 different subjects was used. To predict cytomegalovirus infection status, the study combined high-throughput TCR immunosequencing, statistical association of individual TCRs with disease status, and machine learning. A later analysis re-examined previously published TCR beta repertoires from roughly 650 donors and added high-resolution HLA genotyping to investigate patterns of TCR occurrence. The later analysis used no new phenotypic data to find candidate immune exposures, relying instead on TCR beta sequences and their occurrence across donors. In an earlier analysis of around 540 of the donors, high-throughput TCR beta sequencing was used to judge whether each TCR beta V gene segment behaved as functional or pseudogenic. Alongside the repertoire data, information on donor age, sex, ethnicity and CMV serostatus was compiled. Genome-wide SNP genotypes for about 55% of the 666 donors were used in a later genetic analysis, which treated that subset as a discovery cohort. Every discovery cohort repertoire had been produced on one sequencing platform. Class I and class II HLA loci were covered by the typing at four-digit resolution. The number of donors typed differed by locus, with roughly 629-640 for A, B, C, DRB1 and DQB1, roughly 520 for DQA1, approximately 580 for DPA1, and some 440 for DPB1. Several DR-DQ haplotypes were treated as single units for association and clustering because of strong linkage in the cohort. Among about 400 genotyped donors of the cohort, an average of about 240,000 unique TCR beta nucleotide sequences was sequenced per donor, of which about 18% were non-productive. Results the study describes overall, beyond this receptor: The authors suggested that the approach could potentially be generalized to other disease states and immunological phenotypes. Linkage disequilibrium might explain the correlated functional status among segregating V segments, but an unknown experimental factor could not be ruled out. In vitro tests confirmed that a few of the cytomegalovirus-associated TCR beta chains recognize cytomegalovirus antigens. The sequencing pipeline was judged likely to have produced a cluster of highly shared sequence variants as a technical artifact. A later genetic analysis associated a missense DCLRE1C variant with V-gene and J-gene trimming of TCR beta chains, and an independent cohort replicated the association. While some public TCRs were present in many individuals, most TCR sequences turned up only very rarely across donors. The presence/absence analyses assumed that sequencing depth was roughly uniform across donors, and that assumption may not be true. The cohort was sequenced for TCR beta chains only, and without alpha or paired-chain data the features that could be detected were limited. At a false discovery rate of 0.05, a later analysis linked around 15,000 TCR beta sequences to specific HLA alleles. In a later analysis, HLA-associated TCR beta chains were found to be more clonally expanded and to have lower generation probabilities than equally common non-associated chains. The only immune exposure information available for the cohort was CMV serostatus. Because counts were too low, 15 to 20 rarely observed V segments, including chromosome 9 orphons, were excluded from the earlier analysis of 587 of the donors. Some IMGT-functional V segments, including TRBV6-2 and TRBV6-3, could not be distinguished by the 87-base-pair reads and were therefore excluded. In a later analysis, several top co-occurrence clusters were reported to appear linked to parvovirus B19, influenza, CMV and Epstein-Barr virus. Most CMV-associated TCR beta chains appeared to be HLA-restricted in a later analysis, and the HLA associations seemed to be driven largely by CMV exposure. According to a later genetic analysis, donors in an Asian-associated ancestry cluster had fewer N-insertions in productive TCRs than the approximately 710-donor mean. HLA typing was unavailable for some donors at each locus, so association tests used only the typed subset. In a later analysis, the rate of TCR association differed among HLA loci, with DRB1 alleles having the most associated TCRs and HLA-C alleles having the fewest. Cytomegalovirus status was reported to be diagnosed by the classifier with high specificity and sensitivity in both the original and validation cohorts. When HLA alleles, especially DR and DQ, strongly co-occurred, TCR associations were difficult to assign to individual alleles. A further reported finding was that TCR beta sequences accurately predicted the HLA-A and HLA-B alleles for most subjects in the first cohort. The study listed 150 to 200 TCR beta chains as associated with cytomegalovirus. An earlier analysis of 587 of the donors showed that most TCR beta V segments appeared in productive rearrangements either about 90% or about 30% of the time, which broadly matched IMGT annotations.

The cohort was made up of several hundred healthy bone marrow donors. At the time of sampling, every cohort member was nominally healthy, though immune exposures that went unrecorded were likely present. The donor tested CMV seronegative, placing the donor among the roughly 340 seronegative members of the cohort. A peripheral blood sample was collected from each donor, and TCR beta sequencing was performed on peripheral blood mononuclear cells. The Qiagen DNeasy Blood Extraction Kit was used to extract genomic DNA from the blood cell samples. To prepare the library, the immunoSEQ multiplex PCR assay was applied. A mixture of 60 forward primers for TCR Vbeta segments and 13 reverse primers for TCR Jbeta segments was used in the multiplex PCR. A multiplex PCR assay on genomic DNA amplified the CDR3 region of rearranged TCR beta genes. Amplified TCR beta libraries were sequenced as 87-base-pair reads on the Illumina HiSeq System. Under the source paper's analysis protocol: A later analysis counted 75 million to 100 million unique TCR beta chains across the 650 to 800 repertoires, and around 9.9 million of these chains were shared by at least two donors. Raw reads were error-corrected and collapsed into unique sequences with a nearest-neighbor algorithm that merged closely related sequences to remove PCR and sequencing errors. V, D and J gene segments were assigned by aligning CDR3 sequences to IMGT reference sequences. For a sequence to be retained, a match of at least six nucleotides to both a V gene segment and a J gene segment was required. A rearrangement counted as productive if the CDR3 had no stop codons and remained in frame with V and J, and every other rearrangement counted as non-productive. CDR3 was defined according to IMGT convention as the region running from the second conserved V-encoded cysteine to the conserved J-encoded phenylalanine. The earlier analysis of roughly 590 of the donors excluded any sequence lacking an unambiguous match to a single V gene segment. An earlier analysis of about 600 of the donors called V segments functional above 56.7% productive rearrangements and segregating when the between-donor standard deviation exceeded 5%. To diagnose cytomegalovirus status from the catalog of TCR beta chain sequences, a statistical classification framework was built. V and J gene assignment, in a later analysis, came from comparing TCR nucleotide sequences with IMGT/GENE-DB human TR gene sequences. In a later analysis, CDR3 sequences and most-parsimonious VDJ recombination scenarios were assigned using the TCRdist pipeline. In a later analysis, each TCR beta chain was defined by its CDR3 amino acid sequence together with its V-gene family, and reads lacking a unique V-gene family were excluded. As a way to deal with suspected cross-contamination and a sequencing artifact, a later analysis dropped 450 to 600 nucleotide sequences that were highly shared and had low generation probability. In a later analysis, a clonal expansion index for each public chain was calculated from normalized within-repertoire ranks of inferred template counts. In a later analysis, generation probabilities were computed with a VDJ recombination model fitted to out-of-frame rearrangements, and the resulting probabilities were checked against IGoR. In a later analysis, hypergeometric tests were used to score TCR-TCR, TCR-HLA and TCR-CMV co-occurrence, with a repertoire-size bias correction applied to TCR pairs. In a later analysis, false discovery rates were estimated by permuting HLA or CMV assignments 20 times. In a later analysis, co-occurring TCRs were grouped using DBSCAN, with TCRdist sequence similarity added in when clustering inside HLA-allele-positive subsets. Repertoires with fewer than 30,000 or more than 120,000 public chains, plus five repertoires with anomalous nucleotide sharing, were excluded from co-occurrence clustering. TCRdb obtained this table from immuneACCESS and retained in-frame rearrangements with V and J assigned. These tables miss some clones; where compared with another copy, unresolved V genes account for less than half of the shortfall, and the remainder is unexplained. The DNA gave D and trimming, while V, J and clone size come from that table. Present in this sample are 200,000 to 250,000 clones, roughly 84% of which were seen just once. 1.3% to 1.5% of the sample lies in the top ten.

Taken from cysteine to phenylalanine, the CDR3 has 15 residues. The read is trimmed to its CDR3 DNA, 45 bases read in frame from base 1. The trim is 5 bases for V and 1 base for J, with a gap of 15 bases between the germline ends. CDR1 MDHEN and CDR2 SYDVKM are derived from the germline V gene. The TCR sequence derives from a girl aged 5-17 years in good health and CMV-seronegative. The rearranged segments are TRBV28 and TRBJ2-7; tentative D gene TRBD1, with 5 bases matching. The specimen sequenced was PBMCs. The sequence in DNA is TGTGCCAGCAGTCCTTCACAGGAGATTTCCTACGAGCAGTACTTC. The translation is CASSPSQEISYEQYF. The full variable domain, completed from the reference TRBV28 and TRBJ2-7 proteins outside the CDR3, reads DVKVTQSSRYLVKRTGEKVFLECVQDMDHENMFWYRQDPGLGLRLIYFSYDVKMKEKGDIPEGYSVSREKKERFSLILESASTNQTSMYLCASSPSQEISYEQYFGPGTRLTVT.